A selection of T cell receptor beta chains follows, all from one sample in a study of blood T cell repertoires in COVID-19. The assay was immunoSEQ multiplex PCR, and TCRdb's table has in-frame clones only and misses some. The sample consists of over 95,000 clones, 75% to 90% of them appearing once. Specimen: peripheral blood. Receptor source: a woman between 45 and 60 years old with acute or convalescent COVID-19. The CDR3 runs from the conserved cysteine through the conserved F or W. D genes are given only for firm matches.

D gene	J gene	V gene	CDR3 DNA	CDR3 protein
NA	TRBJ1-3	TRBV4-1	TGCGCCAGCAGCGACCCAGGGCGCACTGGAAACACCATATATTTT	CASSDPGRTGNTIYF
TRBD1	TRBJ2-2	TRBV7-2	TGTGCCAGCAGCGTCGACAGGGTGGGTTTGACCGGGGAGCTGTTTTTT	CASSVDRVGLTGELFF
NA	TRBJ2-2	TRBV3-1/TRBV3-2	TGTGCCAGCAGCCAATGGGTACAGGGCCCGAACACCGGGGAGCTGTTTTTT	CASSQWVQGPNTGELFF
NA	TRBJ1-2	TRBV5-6	TGTGCCAGCAGCCTTATGTCCCATGGCTACACCTTC	CASSLMSHGYTF
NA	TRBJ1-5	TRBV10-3	TGTGCCATCAGTGAGTCTAATTCCCCGAATCAGCCCCAGCATTTT	CAISESNSPNQPQHF
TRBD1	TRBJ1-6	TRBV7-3	TGTGCCAGCGGCACAAACAGGGGAATTGGCTCACCCCTCCACTTT	CASGTNRGIGSPLHF
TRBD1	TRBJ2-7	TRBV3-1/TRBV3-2	TGTGCCAGCAGCATGCAGACAGGGGGCTACGAGCAGTACTTC	CASSMQTGGYEQYF
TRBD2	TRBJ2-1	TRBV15	TGTGCCACCAGCGGCCTAGCGGGAGGGTTCAATGAGCAGTTCTTC	CATSGLAGGFNEQFF
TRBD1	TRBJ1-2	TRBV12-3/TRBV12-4	TGTGCCAGCAGTGGGGGGACAGGCTATGGCTACACCTTC	CASSGGTGYGYTF
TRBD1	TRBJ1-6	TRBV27	TGTGCCAGCAGTCCCGCCGGGACAGACTATAATTCACCCCTCCACTTT	CASSPAGTDYNSPLHF
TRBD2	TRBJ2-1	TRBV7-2	TGTGCCAGCAGCAAGGGACTACCCAATGAGCAGTTCTTC	CASSKGLPNEQFF
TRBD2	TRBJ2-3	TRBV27	TGTGCCAGCAGTTTAGCTAGCGGGAAGGTTAGAGATACGCAGTATTTT	CASSLASGKVRDTQYF
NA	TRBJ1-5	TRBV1	TGCACCAGCAGCCAAGAGGTACAGGGGGTGCTCAATCAGCCCCAGCATTTT	CTSSQEVQGVLNQPQHF
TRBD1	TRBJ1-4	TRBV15	TGTGCCACCAGCAGACGTCGGGACAGGAGGAATGAAAAACTGTTTTTT	CATSRRRDRRNEKLFF
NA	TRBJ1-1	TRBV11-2	TGTGCCAGCAGCCGCGGAGGGGCGGGGGGAGCTTTCTTT	CASSRGGAGGAFF
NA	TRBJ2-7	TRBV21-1	TGTGCCAGCACCCTGCTGCGGACAGTCACCACCTACGAGCAGTACTTC	CASTLLRTVTTYEQYF